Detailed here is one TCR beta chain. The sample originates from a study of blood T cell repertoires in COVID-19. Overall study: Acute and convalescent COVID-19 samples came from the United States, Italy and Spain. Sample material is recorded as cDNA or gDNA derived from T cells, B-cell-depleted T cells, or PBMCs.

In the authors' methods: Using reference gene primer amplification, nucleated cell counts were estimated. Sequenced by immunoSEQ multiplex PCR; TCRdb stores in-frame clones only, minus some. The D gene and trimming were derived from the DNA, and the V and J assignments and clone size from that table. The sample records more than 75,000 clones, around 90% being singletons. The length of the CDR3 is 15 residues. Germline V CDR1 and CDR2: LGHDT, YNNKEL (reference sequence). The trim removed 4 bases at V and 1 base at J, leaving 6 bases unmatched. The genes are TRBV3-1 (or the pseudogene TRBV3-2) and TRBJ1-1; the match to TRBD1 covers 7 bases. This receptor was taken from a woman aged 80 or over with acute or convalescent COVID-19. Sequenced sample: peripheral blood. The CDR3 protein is CASSPRTGRNTEAFF. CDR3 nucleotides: TGTGCCAGCAGCCCCCGGACAGGTCGGAACACTGAAGCTTTCTTT.